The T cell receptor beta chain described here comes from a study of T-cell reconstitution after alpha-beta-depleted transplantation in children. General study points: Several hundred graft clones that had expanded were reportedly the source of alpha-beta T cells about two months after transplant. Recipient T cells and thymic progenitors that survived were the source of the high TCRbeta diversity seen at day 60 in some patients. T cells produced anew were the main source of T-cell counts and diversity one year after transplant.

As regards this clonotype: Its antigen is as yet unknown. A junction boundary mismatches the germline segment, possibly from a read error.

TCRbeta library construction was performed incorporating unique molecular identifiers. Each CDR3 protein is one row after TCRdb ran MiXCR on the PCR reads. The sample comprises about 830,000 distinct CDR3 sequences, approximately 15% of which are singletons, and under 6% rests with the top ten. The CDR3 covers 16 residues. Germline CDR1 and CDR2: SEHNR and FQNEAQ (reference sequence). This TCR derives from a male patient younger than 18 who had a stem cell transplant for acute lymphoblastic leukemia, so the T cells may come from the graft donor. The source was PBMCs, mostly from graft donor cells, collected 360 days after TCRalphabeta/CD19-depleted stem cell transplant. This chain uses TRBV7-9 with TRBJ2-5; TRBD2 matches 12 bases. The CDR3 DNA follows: TGTGGCAGCAGCCCCGGACTAGCGGGAAACCAAGAGACCCAGTACTTC. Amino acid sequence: CGSSPGLAGNQETQYF.